This TCR beta chain was identified in a study of cytomegalovirus exposure and HLA in healthy donors. This PCR relied on a set of 60 Vbeta primers and 13 Jbeta primers. The table came from immunoSEQ multiplex PCR; TCRdb's copy has only in-frame clones and leaves some out. Among approximately 190,000 clones listed, 80% to 90% were seen once. Germline loops: CDR1 LGHNA, CDR2 YSLEER. The CDR3 is 13 residues long. Sample: PBMCs. The chain employs TRBV4-3 and TRBJ2-5, with D perhaps matching TRBD1 (6 bases). The DNA end lines up better with TRBJ2-7; the J call may be wrong. This clonotype was obtained from a man aged 35 to 55 in good health and CMV-seropositive. The CDR3 loop reads CASSQAGHYEQYF. CDR3 bases: TGCGCCAGCAGCCAAGCGGGACACTACGAGCAGTACTTC.